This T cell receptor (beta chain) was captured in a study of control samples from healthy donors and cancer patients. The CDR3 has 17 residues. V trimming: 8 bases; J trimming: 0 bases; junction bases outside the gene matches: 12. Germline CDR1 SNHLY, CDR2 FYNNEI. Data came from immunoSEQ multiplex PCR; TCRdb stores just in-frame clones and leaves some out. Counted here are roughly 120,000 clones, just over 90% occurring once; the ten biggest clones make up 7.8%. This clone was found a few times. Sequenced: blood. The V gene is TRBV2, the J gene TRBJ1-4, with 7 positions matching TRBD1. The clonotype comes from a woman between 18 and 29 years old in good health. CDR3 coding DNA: TGTGCCAGCGGGGTAGACAGGGAAAAAGCAACTAATGAAAAACTGTTTTTT. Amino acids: CASGVDREKATNEKLFF.